This paragraph covers one T cell receptor (beta chain) sequence. The CDR3 loop spans 16 amino acids. The J segment lost 4 bases and the V segment lost 4 bases, leaving 5 bases of the junction unmatched. Germline V gene lookup returns CDR1 SGDLS and CDR2 YYNGEE. The data are from a study of blood T cell repertoires in COVID-19. Repertoires were generated with immunoSEQ multiplex PCR, while TCRdb's copy carries only in-frame clones and drops some. In the table there are fewer than 100,000 clones, 70% to 80% of which are singletons. The rearrangement uses TRBV9 and TRBJ2-3; 14 nucleotides agree with TRBD2. The sequence was collected from a man aged 65 to 79 with acute or convalescent COVID-19. The sample comprised peripheral blood. CDR3 nucleotide sequence: TGTGCCAGCAGCTCGGGACTAGCGGGAGCCCCAGATACGCAGTATTTT. It codes for CASSSGLAGAPDTQYF.